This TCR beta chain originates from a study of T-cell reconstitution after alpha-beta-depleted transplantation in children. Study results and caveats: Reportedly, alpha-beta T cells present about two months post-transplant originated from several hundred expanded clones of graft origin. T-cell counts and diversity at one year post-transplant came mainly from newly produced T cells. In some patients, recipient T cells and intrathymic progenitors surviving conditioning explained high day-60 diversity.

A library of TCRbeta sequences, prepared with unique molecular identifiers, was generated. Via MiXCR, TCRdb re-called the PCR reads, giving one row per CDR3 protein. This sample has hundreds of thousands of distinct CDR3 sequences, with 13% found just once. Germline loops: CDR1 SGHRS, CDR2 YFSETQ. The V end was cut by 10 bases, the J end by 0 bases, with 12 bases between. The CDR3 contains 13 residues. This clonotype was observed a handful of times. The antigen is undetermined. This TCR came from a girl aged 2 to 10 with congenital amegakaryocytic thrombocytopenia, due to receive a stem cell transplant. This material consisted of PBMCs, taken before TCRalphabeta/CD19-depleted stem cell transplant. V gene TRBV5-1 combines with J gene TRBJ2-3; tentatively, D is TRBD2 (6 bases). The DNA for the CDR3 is TGCGCCGGCGGACTATCCAGCACAGATACGCAGTATTTT. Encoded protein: CAGGLSSTDTQYF.